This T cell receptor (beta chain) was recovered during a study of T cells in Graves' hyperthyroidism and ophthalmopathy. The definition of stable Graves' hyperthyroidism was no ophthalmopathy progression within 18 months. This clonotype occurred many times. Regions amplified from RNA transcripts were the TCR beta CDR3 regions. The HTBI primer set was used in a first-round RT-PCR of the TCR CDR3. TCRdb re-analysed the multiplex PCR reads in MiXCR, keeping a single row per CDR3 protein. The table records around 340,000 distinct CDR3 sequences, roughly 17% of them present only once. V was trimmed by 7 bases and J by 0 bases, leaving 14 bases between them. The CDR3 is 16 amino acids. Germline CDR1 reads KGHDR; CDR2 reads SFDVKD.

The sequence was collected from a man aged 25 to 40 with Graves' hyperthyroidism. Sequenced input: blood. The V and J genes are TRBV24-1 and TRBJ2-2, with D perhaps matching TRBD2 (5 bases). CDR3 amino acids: CATRATLGANTGELFF. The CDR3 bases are TGTGCCACCAGGGCGACATTGGGAGCGAACACCGGGGAGCTGTTTTTT.